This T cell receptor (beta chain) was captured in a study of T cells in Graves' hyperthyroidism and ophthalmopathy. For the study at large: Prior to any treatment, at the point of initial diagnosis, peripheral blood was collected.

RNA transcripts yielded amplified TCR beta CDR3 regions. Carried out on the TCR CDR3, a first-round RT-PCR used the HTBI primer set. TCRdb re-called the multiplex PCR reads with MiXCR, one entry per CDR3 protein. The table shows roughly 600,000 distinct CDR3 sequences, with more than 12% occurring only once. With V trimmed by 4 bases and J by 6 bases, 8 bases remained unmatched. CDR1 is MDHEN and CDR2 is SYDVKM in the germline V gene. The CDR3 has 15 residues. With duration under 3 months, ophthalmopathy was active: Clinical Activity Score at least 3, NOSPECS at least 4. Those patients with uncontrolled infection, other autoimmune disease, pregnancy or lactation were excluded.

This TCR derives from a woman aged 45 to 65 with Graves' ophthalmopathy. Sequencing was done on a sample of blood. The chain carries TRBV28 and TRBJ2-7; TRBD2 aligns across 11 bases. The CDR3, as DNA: TGTGCCAGCAGTTCCGATAGCGGGAGGGCCGCCGAGCAGTACTTC. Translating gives CASSSDSGRAAEQYF.